This entry features one T cell receptor (beta chain) sequence. Its antigen remains unknown. The data originate from a study of shared clonotypes between healthy human individuals. Sequencing used immunoSEQ multiplex PCR; TCRdb keeps in-frame clones, though not all of them. The data contain nearly 1,000,000 clones, approximately 80% of them singletons. Only Caucasian adults living in Nashville, Tennessee made up the donor group. General study results and limits: Donor clonotype sharing was expected to depend on sequencing depth.

Input material: memory CD4+ T cells sorted from blood. The subset: CD45RA-negative fraction. The receptor comes from a young man in good health.

DNA of the CDR3: TGTGCCAGCTCACCCGTCCCTCCCGCCCGGACGAACACCGGGGAGCTGTTTTTT. This gives the protein CASSPVPPARTNTGELFF. This chain links TRBV18 with TRBJ2-2; D uncertain. Germline CDR1 and CDR2: KGHSH and LQKENI. The CDR3 length is 18 residues. The V and J ends lost 3 bases and 0 bases respectively, with 17 bases between them.